These T cell receptor beta chains were read from a single sample in a study of tumor-infiltrating lymphocytes in localized non-small cell lung cancer. Sequencing used immunoSEQ multiplex PCR; TCRdb keeps in-frame clones, though not all of them. The repertoire consists of 8,000 to 10,000 clones, with about 80% occurring once and the leading ten covering about 15%. Sequencing was performed on uninvolved lung tissue not adjacent to the tumor. The receptors were gathered from a human donor with non-small cell lung cancer. The CDR3 runs from the conserved cysteine through the conserved F or W. D genes are given only for firm matches. Clone size is shown for a subset of rows, as once, few, many or a class of expanded clone.

CDR3 protein	CDR3 DNA	D gene	V gene	J gene	clone size
CASKEGARNSPLHF	TGTGCCAGTAAAGAGGGGGCTCGGAATTCACCCCTCCACTTT	TRBD1	TRBV19	TRBJ1-6	.
CASSLAGRQYF	TGTGCCAGCAGCTTGGCGGGGCGCCAGTACTTC	.	TRBV11-2	TRBJ2-7	.
CASSREGLPDTQYF	TGTGCCAGCAGCAGAGAAGGGTTGCCAGATACGCAGTATTTT	.	TRBV7-2	TRBJ2-3	few
CSAASLGKAFF	TGCAGTGCCGCCTCTTTGGGGAAAGCTTTCTTT	.	TRBV20-1	TRBJ1-1	.
CASSDQGNTEAFF	TGTGCCAGCAGTGACCAGGGGAACACTGAAGCTTTCTTT	.	TRBV2	TRBJ1-1	few
CASSLRGRGLSNQPQHF	TGTGCCAGCAGCTTACGGGGGCGAGGTTTAAGCAATCAGCCCCAGCATTTT	.	TRBV7-8	TRBJ1-5	once
CASSPQGRPLYEQYF	TGTGCCAGCAGCCCACAGGGGCGACCACTCTACGAGCAGTACTTC	TRBD1	TRBV5-6	TRBJ2-7	.
CASSLGTGNEQFF	TGTGCCAGCAGCTTAGGGACAGGAAATGAGCAGTTCTTC	TRBD1	TRBV7-6	TRBJ2-1	.
CASSEGRGGDLQETQYF	TGTGCCAGCAGCGAAGGGAGGGGGGGAGACCTCCAAGAGACCCAGTACTTC	.	TRBV2	TRBJ2-5	.
CASSSPRGAAAADTQYF	TGCGCCAGCAGCTCCCCTAGGGGGGCGGCTGCGGCAGATACGCAGTATTTT	.	TRBV5-1	TRBJ2-3	.
CASSDEGFVGYTF	TGTGCCAGCAGTGACGAGGGGTTTGTTGGCTACACCTTC	.	TRBV25-1	TRBJ1-2	.
CASRGDSNQPQHF	TGTGCCAGCAGGGGAGATAGCAATCAGCCCCAGCATTTT	.	TRBV2	TRBJ1-5	few
CASREGMGEQFF	TGTGCTAGCAGGGAGGGGATGGGAGAGCAGTTCTTC	TRBD2	TRBV2	TRBJ2-1	once
CAWGGSYGYTF	TGTGCCTGGGGAGGAAGTTATGGCTACACCTTC	.	TRBV30	TRBJ1-2	.
CASSVATTEVYGYTF	TGTGCCAGCAGCGTAGCTACGACGGAAGTTTATGGCTACACCTTC	.	TRBV9	TRBJ1-2	.
CASSQIQGTYGYTF	TGCGCCAGCAGCCAAATACAGGGAACCTATGGCTACACCTTC	.	TRBV5-1	TRBJ1-2	.
CASSAQGVYGYTF	TGCGCCAGCAGCGCACAGGGGGTCTATGGCTACACCTTC	TRBD1	TRBV5-1	TRBJ1-2	.
CASSPPEGVANTGELFF	TGTGCCAGCTCACCTCCGGAGGGGGTCGCGAACACCGGGGAGCTGTTTTTT	.	TRBV18	TRBJ2-2	few
CASTTGGEQYF	TGTGCCAGCACGACAGGGGGCGAGCAGTACTTC	TRBD1	TRBV7-9	TRBJ2-7	.
CASSPGTLGGYEQFF	TGTGCCAGCAGTCCCGGGACTCTCGGAGGATATGAGCAGTTCTTC	.	TRBV6-5	TRBJ2-1	.
CASSGSGQETQYF	TGTGCCAGCAGCGGGAGCGGCCAAGAGACCCAGTACTTC	.	TRBV2	TRBJ2-5	.
CASSLGTGAEAFF	TGTGCCAGCTCACTAGGGACGGGAGCTGAAGCTTTCTTT	.	TRBV18	TRBJ1-1	.
CASSLGGGGYNEQFF	TGCGCCAGCAGCTTAGGCGGGGGGGGCTACAATGAGCAGTTCTTC	TRBD2	TRBV5-1	TRBJ2-1	.
CAWAPFGSGNTIYF	TGTGCCTGGGCCCCCTTTGGCTCTGGAAACACCATATATTTT	.	TRBV30	TRBJ1-3	.
CASSLPGTGGTYEGYTF	TGTGCCAGCAGTTTACCCGGGACAGGGGGAACCTATGAGGGCTACACCTTC	TRBD1	TRBV27	TRBJ1-2	.
CASSSDRGKDTEAFF	TGTGCCAGCAGCTCCGACAGGGGTAAGGACACTGAAGCTTTCTTT	TRBD1	TRBV7-9	TRBJ1-1	.
CASRVRDLYGYTF	TGTGCCAGCAGGGTCAGGGATCTCTATGGCTACACCTTC	.	TRBV6-6	TRBJ1-2	once
CASKQAMSTDTQYF	TGTGCCAGTAAACAGGCAATGAGCACAGATACGCAGTATTTT	.	TRBV19	TRBJ2-3	.
CASSAVTGAQPQHF	TGTGCCAGCAGTGCCGTGACAGGGGCTCAGCCCCAGCATTTT	TRBD1	TRBV6-4	TRBJ1-5	few
CASSLGQGKETQYF	TGCGCCAGCAGCTTGGGCCAGGGTAAGGAGACCCAGTACTTC	.	TRBV5-1	TRBJ2-5	.
CAISWNREETQYF	TGTGCCATCAGTTGGAACAGGGAAGAGACCCAGTACTTC	.	TRBV10-3	TRBJ2-5	.
CASTQGGGIYEQYF	TGTGCCAGCACTCAGGGGGGCGGAATTTACGAGCAGTACTTC	.	TRBV7-6	TRBJ2-7	.
CASSLGGLSNQPQHF	TGTGCCAGCAGCCTCGGGGGACTGTCCAATCAGCCCCAGCATTTT	.	TRBV2	TRBJ1-5	few
CASRQGSSYNSPLHF	TGTGCCAGCAGACAGGGGAGCTCCTATAATTCACCCCTCCACTTT	TRBD1	TRBV28	TRBJ1-6	.
CASNPTDSLSQPQHF	TGTGCCAGCAACCCGACAGACTCCCTGAGTCAGCCCCAGCATTTT	.	TRBV6-1	TRBJ1-5	.
CASSSGTGTSGNTIYF	TGCGCCAGCAGCTCCGGGACAGGAACCTCTGGAAACACCATATATTTT	TRBD1	TRBV5-1	TRBJ1-3	.
CASSATGHSGANVLTF	TGTGCCAGCAGTGCGACAGGGCACTCTGGGGCCAACGTCCTGACTTTC	TRBD1	TRBV6-1	TRBJ2-6	.
CASSFYVTEAFF	TGTGCCAGCAGTTTTTATGTTACTGAAGCTTTCTTT	.	TRBV28	TRBJ1-1	once
CASSPNPYYGYTF	TGTGCCAGCAGTCCGAACCCTTACTATGGCTACACCTTC	.	TRBV6-5	TRBJ1-2	.
CASSLRGTNYGYTF	TGTGCCAGCAGCTTAAGAGGGACGAACTATGGCTACACCTTC	.	TRBV7-2	TRBJ1-2	medium-sized
CASSYSEEQYF	TGTGCCAGCAGTTACTCGGAAGAGCAGTACTTC	.	TRBV6-6	TRBJ2-7	.
CASSQGYLGSPLHF	TGTGCCAGCAGTCAAGGGTATCTAGGTTCACCCCTCCACTTT	.	TRBV25-1	TRBJ1-6	.
CASSPPRPGGDLYSNQPQHF	TGTGCCAGCAGTCCACCCCGACCAGGGGGTGATCTCTATAGCAATCAGCCCCAGCATTTT	TRBD1	TRBV28	TRBJ1-5	.
CSVARQEMNTEAFF	TGCAGCGTTGCGAGACAGGAAATGAACACTGAAGCTTTCTTT	.	TRBV29-1	TRBJ1-1	once
CASSSYREDIGYF	TGTGCCAGCAGCTCTTACAGGGAGGACATAGGGTACTTC	.	TRBV7-2	TRBJ2-7	once
CASSQGLAGGMGSTDTQYF	TGCGCCAGCAGCCAGGGACTAGCGGGGGGTATGGGGAGCACAGATACGCAGTATTTT	TRBD2	TRBV4-1	TRBJ2-3	few
CASSQTGGGGAQYF	TGTGCCAGCAGCCAGACCGGGGGGGGAGGGGCCCAGTACTTC	TRBD2	TRBV5-5	TRBJ2-5	.
CASSAFWGDLTEAFF	TGTGCCAGCAGCGCCTTTTGGGGGGACCTGACTGAAGCTTTCTTT	.	TRBV7-9	TRBJ1-1	.
CASSLGVGHEQFF	TGTGCCAGCAGCTTAGGGGTAGGTCATGAGCAGTTCTTC	.	TRBV7-9	TRBJ2-1	.
CASSYFGLNTEAFF	TGTGCCAGCAGTTACTTTGGACTGAACACTGAAGCTTTCTTT	.	TRBV6-6	TRBJ1-1	.
CASSLRGWGYTF	TGTGCCAGCAGTCTCCGTGGGTGGGGCTACACCTTC	.	TRBV6-6	TRBJ1-2	few